A single sample gave rise to the 28 T cell receptor beta chains below, sequenced in a study of T cells expressing NK-cell markers. TCRdb re-called the 5' RACE reads; one entry per CDR3 protein, DNA not given. The listing contains some 460,000 distinct CDR3 sequences. The material sequenced was blood T cells: a sorted CD56 or NKG2C T cell subset, CD4+ or CD8+ T cells, or bulk PBMC T cells (not recorded which). All receptors derive from a woman between 50 and 59 years old in good health.

The chain combines TRBV5-1 with TRBJ2-7; no DNA is available, so the TRBD2 call from TCRdb remains unchecked. The CDR3 has 16 residues. Germline values: CDR1 SGHRS, CDR2 YFSETQ. The CDR3 reads CASSLVGTTGFGEQYF. Full variable domain (rest looked up from reference TRBV5-1 and TRBJ2-7): KAGVTQTPRYLIKTRGQQVTLSCSPISGHRSVSWYQQTPGQGLQFLFEYFSETQRNKGNFPGRFSGRQFSNSRSEMNVSTLELGDSALYLCASSLVGTTGFGEQYFGPGTRLTVT.

The V gene is TRBV20-1, the J gene TRBJ2-1; TCRdb's D gene call, TRBD2, goes unchecked for lack of DNA. The CDR3 runs to 13 residues. Germline V gene lookup returns CDR1 DFQATT and CDR2 SNEGSKA (reference sequence). The CDR3 sequence: CSVQERGGAEQFF.

The chain couples TRBV27 to TRBJ1-2; TCRdb's D gene call, TRBD1, goes unchecked for lack of DNA. Germline CDR1 is MNHEY and CDR2 is SMNVEV (reference sequence). This CDR3 comprises 13 residues. CDR3 region: CASSLNFWGGYTF.

V usage is TRBV7-2 and J usage is TRBJ1-5; the TCRdb D gene call, TRBD1, has no DNA to confirm it. CDR3 size: 15 residues. CDR1 and CDR2 from the germline V gene are SGHTA and FQGNSA. The CDR3 spells CASSLGQQGFQPQHF.

V gene TRBV29-1 combines with J gene TRBJ2-5; TCRdb outputs TRBD2, but without DNA this stays unchecked. The CDR3 consists of 14 residues. Germline loops: CDR1 SQVTM, CDR2 ANQGSEA. CDR3 sequence reads: CSVGTSGAQETQYF.

The chain carries TRBV5-6 and TRBJ1-3. The CDR3 has 16 residues. Germline V gene sequence: CDR1 SGHDT, CDR2 YYEEEE. CDR3 sequence: CASSWGVDPSGNTIYF.

The V call is TRBV7-2, the J call TRBJ2-7; there is no DNA to check the TCRdb D call of TRBD1. The CDR3 extends over 15 amino acids. From germline, CDR1 is SGHTA and CDR2 FQGNSA. The CDR3 protein is CASSTDRDNSYEQYF. The full variable domain, completed using reference TRBV7-2 and TRBJ2-7, is GAGVSQSPSNKVTEKGKDVELRCDPISGHTALYWYRQSLGQGLEFLIYFQGNSAPDKSGLPSDRFSAERTGGSVSTLTIQRTQQEDSAVYLCASSTDRDNSYEQYFGPGTRLTVT.

The chain uses TRBV29-1 and TRBJ2-1; lacking DNA, the TRBD2 call made by TCRdb goes unchecked. CDR3 length equals 13 residues. Germline loops: CDR1 SQVTM, CDR2 ANQGSEA. The CDR3 loop reads CSVRAGGAREQFF.

The chain has TRBV29-1 and TRBJ2-7; TCRdb gives TRBD2 as the D gene, but with no DNA this cannot be confirmed. Per the germline V gene, CDR1 is SQVTM and CDR2 is ANQGSEA. The CDR3 has 11 amino acids. This CDR3 is CRPTSGSTQYF.

The chain employs TRBV6-5 and TRBJ2-4; as DNA is missing, the TRBD2 call by TCRdb cannot be tested. CDR3 size: 15 residues. Germline loops: CDR1 MNHEY, CDR2 SVGAGI. The CDR3 sequence: CASSELAPPHVIQYF.

CDR3 in amino acids: CATKTGVGTGELFF. This rearrangement joins TRBV24-1 to TRBJ2-2; TCRdb selects TRBD2, and the lack of DNA leaves this call unchecked. From germline, CDR1 is KGHDR and CDR2 SFDVKD. This CDR3 has 14 amino acids.

The chain couples TRBV19 to TRBJ1-2; with no DNA, the TCRdb D assignment of TRBD1 cannot be verified. CDR3 length: 14 residues. CDR1 and CDR2 (germline): LNHDA, SQIVND (reference sequence). CDR3 in amino acids: CASSPGGFADGYTF.

The chain employs TRBV19 and TRBJ2-3. CDR1 and CDR2 (germline): LNHDA, SQIVND (reference sequence). CDR3 length equals 15 residues. CDR3 loop: CASSIETRRTDTQYF.

The CDR3 protein is CASSFGPNEKLFF. The V and J genes are TRBV7-2 and TRBJ1-4. Germline loops: CDR1 SGHTA, CDR2 FQGNSA. The CDR3 consists of 13 residues.

The CDR3 loop is CASSYGLSEYYEQYF. The chain combines TRBV7-3 with TRBJ2-7; no DNA is available, so the TRBD2 call from TCRdb remains unchecked. Germline CDR1 SGHTA, CDR2 FQGTGA. The CDR3 covers 15 residues.

The rearrangement uses TRBV7-3 and TRBJ1-1; TCRdb lists TRBD1, though no DNA is available to test this call. This CDR3 region has 15 residues. Per the germline V gene, CDR1 is SGHTA and CDR2 is FQGTGA. CDR3 loop: CASSLSRTVNTEAFF. Variable domain in full (rest from reference TRBV7-3 and TRBJ1-1): GAGVSQTPSNKVTEKGKYVELRCDPISGHTALYWYRQSLGQGPEFLIYFQGTGAADDSGLPNDRFFAVRPEGSVSTLKIQRTERGDSAVYLCASSLSRTVNTEAFFGQGTRLTVV.

The rearrangement uses TRBV20-1 and TRBJ2-3; the TRBD1 assignment by TCRdb is unverifiable without DNA. The CDR3 spans 15 residues. Germline CDR1 and CDR2: DFQATT and SNEGSKA (reference sequence). CDR3 protein: CSAEARQGSADTQYF.

The genes are TRBV24-1 and TRBJ2-3; TCRdb indicates TRBD2, and absent DNA this call remains unverified. Looked up from germline, CDR1 is KGHDR and CDR2 is SFDVKD. The CDR3 extends over 15 amino acids. The CDR3 is CATSDLAGRALGQYF.

This chain joins TRBV4-1 and TRBJ1-6; TCRdb reports TRBD1, a call that lacks DNA to check it against. The CDR3 has 16 amino acids. Looked up from germline, CDR1 is MGHRA and CDR2 is YSYEKL. The CDR3 spells CASSQPRQGRNSPLHF.

This chain uses TRBV7-8 with TRBJ2-1; TCRdb picks TRBD2, but there is no DNA to check that call. Germline assignment: CDR1 SGHVS and CDR2 FQNEAQ. The CDR3 is 15 residues long. CDR3 residues: CASSFYTSGVGEQFF. The full variable domain, its missing parts supplied by reference TRBV7-8 and TRBJ2-1, is GAGVSQSPRYKVAKRGQDVALRCDPISGHVSLFWYQQALGQGPEFLTYFQNEAQLDKSGLPSDRFFAERPEGSVSTLKIQRTQQEDSAVYLCASSFYTSGVGEQFFGPGTRLTVL.

The V call is TRBV11-1, the J call TRBJ2-3; no DNA is available, so the TRBD2 call from TCRdb remains unchecked. The V gene's germline CDR1 is SGHAT and CDR2 FQDESV (reference sequence). This CDR3 comprises 16 residues. The CDR3 spells CASSLVIAGGTDTQYF.

The chain employs TRBV3-1 and TRBJ1-2; TCRdb designates TRBD1, a call that cannot be tested without DNA. Germline-derived CDR1 and CDR2 are LGHDT and YNNKEL (reference sequence). This CDR3 spans 14 amino acids. CDR3 sequence: CASSQGTGGLGYTF. The full variable domain, its missing parts supplied by reference TRBV3-1 and TRBJ1-2, is DTAVSQTPKYLVTQMGNDKSIKCEQNLGHDTMYWYKQDSKKFLKIMFSYNNKELIINETVPNRFSPKSPDKAHLNLHINSLELGDSAVYFCASSQGTGGLGYTFGSGTRLTVV.

The V and J genes are TRBV25-1 and TRBJ2-2; TCRdb gives TRBD2 as the D gene, but with no DNA this cannot be confirmed. The CDR3 runs to 16 residues. The germline gives CDR1 MGHDK, CDR2 SYGVNS. The CDR3 spells CASSKTSGRATGELFF.

This chain connects TRBV3-1 to TRBJ2-1; without DNA, the TCRdb call of TRBD2 cannot be checked. CDR1 and CDR2 (germline): LGHDT, YNNKEL (reference sequence). This CDR3 has 15 amino acids. CDR3 loop: CASSPGLAGVAEQFF.

The rearrangement uses TRBV18 and TRBJ2-2; TCRdb gives TRBD1 as the D gene, but with no DNA this cannot be confirmed. The germline V gene encodes CDR1 KGHSH and CDR2 LQKENI. The CDR3 runs 16 residues. This chain's CDR3 is CASSPPGQENTGELFF.

The V and J genes are TRBV2 and TRBJ2-5; TCRdb gives TRBD2 as the D gene, but with no DNA this cannot be confirmed. CDR3 length: 14 residues. Germline V gene data show CDR1 as SNHLY and CDR2 as FYNNEI. CDR3 amino acids: CASRPGTVQETQYF.

This sequence joins TRBV6-1 and TRBJ2-2. This CDR3 spans 15 amino acids. Germline CDR1 is MNHNS and CDR2 is SASEGT. The CDR3 region is CASSELDTLSGELFF.

The rearrangement links TRBV5-1 to TRBJ2-7; TCRdb gives TRBD1 as the D gene, but with no DNA this cannot be confirmed. This CDR3 has 15 amino acids. Germline CDR1 SGHRS, CDR2 YFSETQ. The CDR3 here is CASTRGGQRSYEQYF.